This T cell receptor beta chain originates from a study of blood T cells in healthy people across ages. General observations from the study: Older age went with lower TCR beta diversity per million T cells, in a roughly linear way. Samples with more naive T cells showed higher observed beta diversity.

CDR1 and CDR2 (germline): SGHTA, FQGNSA. The J segment lost 7 bases and the V segment lost 5 bases, leaving 12 bases of the junction unmatched. CDR3 size: 15 residues. About this clonotype: What it binds is not known.

Sample-barcoded 5' priming and a J-beta primer mix drove a second PCR of roughly 6 to 12 cycles. TCRdb processed the 5' RACE reads anew with MiXCR; each CDR3 protein has one entry. The repertoire includes about 1.8 million distinct CDR3 sequences, less than 50% of them detected once, and 2.1% sits in the top ten. This sequence originates from a woman aged 40 to 50 in good health. The specimen was blood. J is TRBJ2-7 and V is TRBV7-2; TRBD1 matches 9 bases. The CDR3 DNA is TGTGCCAGCAGCCGGGCCGGGACAGGGAGTGATGAGCAGTACTTC. Residues: CASSRAGTGSDEQYF.